This TCR beta chain was identified in a study of CD4+ T cells in melanoma. Whole-study results and caveats: Neoantigen-specific CD4+ T cells in melanoma reportedly had diverse differentiation states. CD8+ T cell, macrophage and B cell function reportedly correlated with neoantigen-specific CD4+ T cells.

Remarks on this clone: The antigen remains undetermined.

Generated by immunoSEQ multiplex PCR, the TCRdb table keeps only in-frame clones and is missing some. This table holds over 130,000 clones, about nine tenths found once. This receptor was taken from a human donor with melanoma.

The CDR3 protein is CASSYSGLAELFF. CDR3 nucleotides: TGTGCCAGCAGTTACTCAGGACTAGCGGAGCTGTTTTTT. This sequence joins TRBV6-5 and TRBJ2-2, with 8 bases fitting TRBD2. This CDR3 spans 13 amino acids. Germline lookup yields CDR1 MNHEY and CDR2 SVGAGI. The junction had 1 base not matched to a gene; V was cut back by 0 bases and J by 10 bases.